The next 29 T cell receptor beta chains were all read from a single sample in a study of cytomegalovirus exposure and HLA in healthy donors. Sequencing was performed with immunoSEQ multiplex PCR; in TCRdb, only in-frame clones are kept and a portion is missing. The data hold around 140,000 clones, with approximately 86% observed a single time. The specimen was PBMCs. The source is a man between 18 and 29 years old in good health and CMV-seropositive.

The genes are TRBV27 and TRBJ2-1; 9 bases agree with TRBD1. Germline values: CDR1 MNHEY, CDR2 SMNVEV (reference sequence). V trimming: 5 bases; J trimming: 7 bases; junction bases outside the gene matches: 12. This CDR3 has 16 amino acids. The chain's CDR3 is CASSIQGAIFRNEQFF. The DNA of the CDR3 is TGTGCCAGCAGTATACAGGGGGCGATTTTTAGGAATGAGCAGTTCTTC.

The V and J genes are TRBV12-5 and TRBJ2-7; TRBD1 matches at 8 bases. V dropped 1 base and J dropped 6; count of bases not matched to a gene: 5. The CDR3 has 14 residues. CDR1 is LGHNT and CDR2 is FRNRAP in the germline V gene. The CDR3 DNA reads TGTGCTAGTGGTTTGGGGACAGGGTTAATCGAGCAGTACTTC. It specifies CASGLGTGLIEQYF. The complete variable domain, with remaining parts taken from reference TRBV12-5 and TRBJ2-7, reads DARVTQTPRHKVTEMGQEVTMRCQPILGHNTVFWYRQTMMQGLELLAYFRNRAPLDDSGMPKDRFSAEMPDATLATLKIQPSEPRDSAVYFCASGLGTGLIEQYFGPGTRLTVT.

A single count supports this clone. This chain joins TRBV4-2 and TRBJ2-5; the match to TRBD2 covers 11 bases. Germline trimming cut 7 bases from V and 3 bases from J; bases unmatched to any gene: 1. Germline V gene lookup returns CDR1 LGHNA and CDR2 YNFKEQ. The CDR3 is made up of 13 amino acids. In DNA form, the CDR3 reads TGTGCCAGCATGGGACTAGCGGAAGAGACCCAGTACTTC. This codes for CASMGLAEETQYF.

This clone was seen at least ten times. The chain uses TRBV27 and TRBJ2-7, with 8 bases that match TRBD2. The CDR3 runs 12 residues. Per germline, CDR1 MNHEY and CDR2 SMNVEV (reference sequence). V shed 6 bases, J shed 4 bases, and the junction held 2 bases outside the gene matches. The CDR3 protein is CASSSSGYEQYF. CDR3 nucleotides: TGTGCCAGCAGCTCTAGCGGGTACGAGCAGTACTTC.

The chain has TRBV7-2 and TRBJ2-7, with D maybe TRBD2 (5 bases). Germline loops: CDR1 SGHTA, CDR2 FQGNSA. The CDR3 is made up of 13 amino acids. Deletions cut 4 bases from V and 2 bases from J, with 9 bases between. The CDR3 sequence: CASSSQRAYEQYF. CDR3 nucleotides: TGTGCCAGCAGCTCGCAGAGGGCCTACGAGCAGTACTTC.

This chain connects TRBV5-4 to TRBJ2-1; 8 positions match TRBD2. The CDR3 loop spans 16 amino acids. CDR1 and CDR2 (germline): SGHNT, YYREEE (reference sequence). The ends lost 2 bases at V and 4 bases at J; junction bases unmatched: 8. Written as DNA, the CDR3 is TGTGCCAGCAGCTTAAGCGGCGGGGGGAATTACAATGAGCAGTTCTTC. This encodes CASSLSGGGNYNEQFF.

The J gene is TRBJ1-5, the V gene TRBV19; D perhaps matches TRBD1 (5 bases). There are 13 residues in the CDR3. Germline V gene sequence: CDR1 LNHDA, CDR2 SQIVND (reference sequence). Trimming pared 5 bases from V and 5 bases from J, leaving 10 bases between. As DNA, the CDR3 is TGTGCCAGTAGTGGACAACGGGATCAGCCCCAGCATTTT. Residues: CASSGQRDQPQHF. Looking up the rest from reference TRBV19 and TRBJ1-5 gives the full variable domain: DGGITQSPKYLFRKEGQNVTLSCEQNLNHDAMYWYRQDPGQGLRLIYYSQIVNDFQKGDIAEGYSVSREKKESFPLTVTSAQKNPTAFYLCASSGQRDQPQHFGDGTRLSIL.

The V and J genes are TRBV19 and TRBJ2-3; D not resolved. Per the germline V gene, CDR1 is LNHDA and CDR2 is SQIVND (reference sequence). V lost 1 base and J lost 0, with 8 bases in between. The CDR3 contains 15 residues. This chain's CDR3 is CASSIGLGSTDTQYF. CDR3 in DNA: TGTGCCAGTAGTATAGGATTGGGCAGCACAGATACGCAGTATTTT.

This rearrangement joins TRBV4-2 to TRBJ2-3; D uncertain. V gave up 0 bases and J gave up 4 bases, with 11 bases separating them. There are 15 residues in the CDR3. Germline lookup yields CDR1 LGHNA and CDR2 YNFKEQ. CDR3 DNA: TGTGCCAGCAGCCAAGATCCCGAAACAGCAGATACGCAGTATTTT. As protein: CASSQDPETADTQYF.

The chain is built from TRBV6-5 and TRBJ2-7; 7 positions match TRBD2. This CDR3 is built from 16 residues. Per germline, CDR1 MNHEY and CDR2 SVGAGI. Trimming at V came to 2 bases and at J to 1 base, leaving 8 bases not matched to a gene. The CDR3 DNA reads TGTGCCAGCAGTTACGAGGCTAGCGGTCTGTCCTACGAGCAGTACTTC. Translated: CASSYEASGLSYEQYF.

V gene TRBV27 combines with J gene TRBJ2-7, with D perhaps matching TRBD1 (6 bases). The CDR3 covers 13 residues. Germline assignment: CDR1 MNHEY and CDR2 SMNVEV (reference sequence). The V end was cut by 4 bases, the J end by 5 bases, with 12 bases between. CDR3 DNA sequence: TGTGCCAGCAGTTCCCAGGGGACCGACGAGCAGTACTTC. Translation gives CASSSQGTDEQYF.

The CDR3 DNA follows: TGCGCATCAGAAAGCGGAGGCCACTACAATGAGCAGTTCTTC. Translation: CASESGGHYNEQFF. The chain carries TRBV5-1 and TRBJ2-1, with a tentative D call TRBD2 (5 bases). This CDR3 region has 14 residues. Germline V CDR1 and CDR2: SGHRS, YFSETQ.

The chain is built from TRBV18 and TRBJ2-7; D possibly corresponds to TRBD2 (7 bases). V was clipped by 0 bases and J by 5 bases, with 14 bases between them. This CDR3 contains 15 residues. CDR1 KGHSH and CDR2 LQKENI come from the germline V gene. In DNA form, the CDR3 reads TGTGCCAGCTCACCACCGGCGGGGGCCTTCCACGAGCAGTACTTC. It codes for CASSPPAGAFHEQYF.

This sequence joins TRBV7-2 and TRBJ2-7; 12 bases map to TRBD1. After removal of 5 bases from V and 4 bases from J, the junction contained 6 bases not matched to a gene. This CDR3 region has 15 residues. CDR1 is SGHTA and CDR2 is FQGNSA in the germline V gene. Here the CDR3 reads CASSLGTGGKYEQYF. The CDR3 nucleotides are TGTGCCAGCAGCCTTGGGACAGGGGGCAAGTACGAGCAGTACTTC. The full variable domain, rest sourced from reference TRBV7-2 and TRBJ2-7, is GAGVSQSPSNKVTEKGKDVELRCDPISGHTALYWYRQSLGQGLEFLIYFQGNSAPDKSGLPSDRFSAERTGGSVSTLTIQRTQQEDSAVYLCASSLGTGGKYEQYFGPGTRLTVT.

V gene TRBV21-1 combines with J gene TRBJ1-1; the table's D call of TRBD1 was not tested on the DNA. TRBV21-1 is designated a pseudogene. The CDR3 extends over 12 amino acids. This chain's CDR3 is CASSKQGTEAFF. Written as DNA, the CDR3 is TGTGCCAGCAGCAAACAGGGTACTGAAGCTTTCTTT.

The V and J genes are TRBV9 and TRBJ1-1, with TRBD1 identical over 9 bases. Germline V gene lookup returns CDR1 SGDLS and CDR2 YYNGEE. CDR3 size: 14 residues. Trimming at V came to 2 bases and at J to 9 bases, leaving 8 bases not matched to a gene. The CDR3 sequence: CASSVGGGTGQAFF. The CDR3 nucleotides read TGTGCCAGCAGCGTGGGAGGGGGGACAGGGCAAGCTTTCTTT.

This rearrangement joins TRBV10-2 to TRBJ2-5; 8 bases line up with TRBD2. CDR3 size: 16 residues. Germline lookup yields CDR1 WSHSY and CDR2 SAAADI. V trimming: 10 bases; J trimming: 5 bases; junction bases outside the gene matches: 18. CDR3 amino acids: CATRAGAGAYSETQYF. The CDR3 DNA reads as TGCGCCACCAGAGCGGGGGCCGGAGCCTATTCGGAGACCCAGTACTTC.

This clone was counted only a few times. The chain couples TRBV2 to TRBJ1-5; TRBD1 matches 7 bases. This CDR3 is 15 amino acids long. Germline CDR1 is SNHLY and CDR2 is FYNNEI. Losses at the gene ends were 4 bases for V and 6 bases for J; bases not matched to a gene: 9. The CDR3 region has the DNA TGTGCCAGCAGTGGAGCAGGGGGAAGAGGTCAGCCCCAGCATTTT. Its translation is CASSGAGGRGQPQHF.

The chain is built from TRBV18 and TRBJ2-7, with 9 positions matching TRBD2. Germline values: CDR1 KGHSH, CDR2 LQKENI. There are 15 residues in the CDR3. The V gene end was trimmed by 0 bases and the J gene end by 1 base; junction bases not matched to a gene: 1. CDR3 residues: CASSPPGLASYEQYF. The CDR3 DNA sequence: TGTGCCAGCTCACCACCGGGACTAGCATCCTACGAGCAGTACTTC. Drawing the rest from reference TRBV18 and TRBJ2-7, the complete variable domain is NAGVMQNPRHLVRRRGQEARLRCSPMKGHSHVYWYRQLPEEGLKFMVYLQKENIIDESGMPKERFSAEFPKEGPSILRIQQVVRGDSAAYFCASSPPGLASYEQYFGPGTRLTVT.

This clone was picked up a small number of times. The chain is built from TRBV6-6 and TRBJ1-6, with TRBD1 identical over 8 bases. This CDR3 region has 14 residues. The germline V gene encodes CDR1 MNHNY and CDR2 SVGAGI (reference sequence). After removal of 10 bases from V and 0 bases from J, the junction contained 2 bases not matched to a gene. The CDR3 here is CATTGGSYNSPLHF. The CDR3 DNA sequence: TGTGCCACTACAGGGGGCTCCTATAATTCACCCCTCCACTTT.

The V gene is TRBV7-6, the J gene TRBJ1-1, with D uncertain. Trimming shortened V by 5 bases and J by 0 bases, and 13 bases separated the two germline ends. In germline, CDR1 is SGHVS, CDR2 FNYEAQ. The CDR3 is 15 residues long. The CDR3 loop is CASSRPGSLNTEAFF. The CDR3 DNA follows: TGTGCCAGCAGCCGGCCAGGCAGTCTGAACACTGAAGCTTTCTTT.

The rearrangement joins TRBV5-1 to TRBJ1-3, with D hard to call. The CDR3 sequence is 14 residues long. From germline, CDR1 is SGHRS and CDR2 YFSETQ. Trimming removed 4 bases from V and 0 bases from J, with 8 bases in between. The CDR3 reads CASSPAGSGNTIYF. DNA of the CDR3: TGCGCCAGCAGCCCCGCGGGCTCTGGAAACACCATATATTTT.

This chain joins TRBV14 and TRBJ2-1; 9 bases align to TRBD2. Per the germline V gene, CDR1 is SGHDN and CDR2 is FVKESK. Unmatched junction bases numbered 4, after V lost 4 bases and J lost 3 bases. CDR3 length: 15 amino acids. CDR3 amino acids: CASSPTSGFYNEQFF. DNA of the CDR3: TGTGCCAGCAGCCCGACTAGCGGATTCTACAATGAGCAGTTCTTC.

The rearrangement joins TRBV9 to TRBJ1-1, with 10 bases lining up with TRBD1. CDR1 is SGDLS and CDR2 is YYNGEE in the germline V gene. The junction had 2 bases not matched to a gene; V was cut back by 4 bases and J by 2 bases. This CDR3 is built from 14 residues. The CDR3 DNA sequence: TGTGCCAGCAGCTGGGACAGGGGAAACACTGAAGCTTTCTTT. This codes for CASSWDRGNTEAFF. Full variable domain (rest looked up from reference TRBV9 and TRBJ1-1): DSGVTQTPKHLITATGQRVTLRCSPRSGDLSVYWYQQSLDQGLQFLIQYYNGEERAKGNILERFSAQQFPDLHSELNLSSLELGDSALYFCASSWDRGNTEAFFGQGTRLTVV.

The rearrangement joins TRBV11-2 to TRBJ2-2; no clear D. CDR1 SGHAT and CDR2 FQNNGV come from the germline V gene. Trimming removed 6 bases from V and 5 bases from J, with 16 bases in between. This CDR3 region has 15 residues. Here the CDR3 DNA reads TGTGCCAGCAGACCGGAGAGTTTCGATACCGGGGAGCTGTTTTTT. Encoded protein: CASRPESFDTGELFF.

This chain joins TRBV6-5 and TRBJ1-1, with D maybe TRBD1 (5 bases). Trimming cost V 2 bases and J 1 base, with 8 bases left between them. The germline V gene encodes CDR1 MNHEY and CDR2 SVGAGI. This CDR3 has 14 amino acids. The CDR3 region is CASSYGRANTEAFF. The CDR3 DNA follows: TGTGCCAGCAGTTACGGCAGGGCGAACACTGAAGCTTTCTTT.

The gene calls are TRBV2 and TRBJ1-3; D is perhaps TRBD1 (5 bases). V lost 5 bases and J lost 2, with 7 bases in between. The germline CDR1 and CDR2 sequences are SNHLY and FYNNEI. The length of the CDR3 is 13 residues. CDR3 bases: TGTGCCAGCAGTACAGGCCCTGGAAACACCATATATTTT. Translating it yields CASSTGPGNTIYF.

Note on this clone: The junction does not match germline at one end; this may be a read error. The chain employs TRBV5-8 and TRBJ1-1, with D possibly being TRBD1 (5 bases). CDR3 size: 11 residues. The V gene's germline CDR1 is SGHTS and CDR2 YDEGEE. The CDR3, as DNA: TGCGGGGGAAGGGGCGACACTGAAGCTTTCTTT. It yields the protein CGGRGDTEAFF.

This chain connects TRBV4-1 to TRBJ2-2; D is ambiguous. Germline CDR1 is MGHRA and CDR2 is YSYEKL. Trimming pared 1 base from V and 4 bases from J, leaving 7 bases between. The CDR3 sequence is 14 residues long. The CDR3 DNA reads as TGCGCCAGCAGCCAAGTTAGGAGCACCGGGGAGCTGTTTTTT. Translated: CASSQVRSTGELFF.